This paragraph reports one TCR beta chain. Its antigen remains unknown. These data belong to a study of T-cell memory formation after mild COVID-19. Study outcomes and limitations: Mainly in CM and EM were contracting CD4+ clones; CD8+ were in EMRA.

V dropped 5 bases and J dropped 2; count of bases not matched to a gene: 5. Germline V gives CDR1 SGHVS, CDR2 FNYEAQ. The CDR3 has 15 residues. A single record per CDR3 protein comes from TCRdb applying MiXCR to the 5' RACE reads. Of fewer than 140,000 distinct CDR3 sequences in the sample, approximately 17% were seen once. Sequenced: PBMCs or a T cell subset sorted from them (not recorded which). The TCR was taken from an adult woman who had mild COVID-19 (a few samples of this study predate the infection). Cell type and time point are not known. J is TRBJ2-1 and V is TRBV7-6, with 8 positions matching TRBD2. CDR3 nucleotides: TGTGCCAGCAGCCGAGGACTAGCCACCTACAATGAGCAGTTCTTC. Translation: CASSRGLATYNEQFF.